This T cell receptor (beta chain) was observed in a study of identical twins' blood T cells. Study-wide background: About 12 libraries, six alpha and six beta, gave 45 million to 50 million reads.

As regards this clonotype: Its matching antigen is unknown. Given a much more abundant clone one base away, this may be a read error.

The CDR3 contains 14 residues. CDR1 and CDR2 from the germline V gene are SGDLS and YYNGEE. Original methodology: Per-library CDR3 reads ranged roughly 2.2 to 3.6 million; clonotypes, ~100,000 to ~550,000. TCRdb reprocessed the 5' RACE reads with MiXCR, giving one entry per CDR3 protein. TCRdb's processing, not the authors' own work, is the source of the V and J calls. This sample has fewer than 450,000 distinct CDR3 sequences, with roughly 30% found just once. Study-level results: Shared CDR3 clonotype counts between two donors mainly tracked the product of their cloneset sizes, twins included.

Sequencing used PBMCs. The chain uses TRBV9 and TRBJ2-2; no clear D. The TCR comes from a woman aged 18-49 years in good health. The CDR3 nucleotides read TGTGCCAGCAGCGTCGGGTCGAACACCGTGGAGCTGTTTTTT. Translation: CASSVGSNTVELFF.